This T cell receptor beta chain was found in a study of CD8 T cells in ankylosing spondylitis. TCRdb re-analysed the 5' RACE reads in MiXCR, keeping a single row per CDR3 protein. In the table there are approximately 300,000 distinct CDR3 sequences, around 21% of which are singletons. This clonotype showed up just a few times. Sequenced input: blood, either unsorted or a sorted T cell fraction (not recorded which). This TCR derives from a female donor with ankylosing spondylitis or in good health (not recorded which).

CDR3 sequence (DNA): TGTGCCAGCAGTTTGGGCGGGAGCTCGTATTTT. This translates into CASSLGGSSYF. V and J are TRBV12-3 or TRBV12-4 and TRBJ2-3; TRBD2 matches 7 bases. This CDR3 has 11 residues. J was trimmed by 14 bases and V by 3 bases; bases with no gene match: 5.